The present entry profiles one T cell receptor beta chain with its context. These data come from a study of shared clonotypes between healthy human individuals. CDR3 length: 16 amino acids. Trimming took off 0 bases at V and 5 bases at J, with 14 bases between the two ends. Germline loops: CDR1 LGHNA, CDR2 YSLEER. Measured with immunoSEQ multiplex PCR; TCRdb has only the in-frame clones, and not every one. The repertoire holds 2 million or so clones, 85% to 95% seen once, with more than 0.1% in the top ten. There were no recent acute infections or vaccinations among the donors, who were healthy HIV-negative adults.

This clonotype was sampled from a man younger than 35 in good health. The sequencing sample was made of naive CD4+ T cells sorted from blood. The subset denotes: CD45RA+ positively selected. This chain uses TRBV4-3 with TRBJ1-5, with D maybe TRBD1 (5 bases). The CDR3 loop is CASSQDLVGGHQPQHF. The CDR3 nucleotides read TGCGCCAGCAGCCAAGATCTGGTGGGGGGACATCAGCCCCAGCATTTT.